This T cell receptor (beta chain) was profiled in a study of T-cell memory formation after mild COVID-19. Study in general: Most TCR clusters belonged to a single donor.

Constant-segment-primed 5'RACE gave TCR alpha and TCR beta cDNA libraries with sample barcodes and UMIs. TCRdb re-analysed the 5' RACE reads in MiXCR, keeping a single row per CDR3 protein. The repertoire holds over 400,000 distinct CDR3 sequences, with under 25% as singletons. The CDR3 consists of 12 residues. Trimming took off 7 bases at V and 9 bases at J, with 13 bases between the two ends. Overall study results and limits: CD4/CD8 balance held among clones contracting day 15 to 85, and later expanders leaned CD4+. Of the contracting clones, CD4+ ones lay mainly in CM and EM, and CD8+ ones in EMRA.

As for this clonotype: Its antigen is not known.

This rearrangement joins TRBV12-3 or TRBV12-4 to TRBJ2-1; TRBD2 might be the D (5 bases). This clonotype was sampled from an adult woman who had mild COVID-19 (a few samples of this study predate the infection). Cell type and time point are not known. The sequencing input was PBMCs or a T cell subset sorted from them (not recorded which). In nucleotides, the CDR3 is TGTGCCAGCAACCGGGGATTTAGTGAGCAGTTCTTC. This encodes CASNRGFSEQFF.